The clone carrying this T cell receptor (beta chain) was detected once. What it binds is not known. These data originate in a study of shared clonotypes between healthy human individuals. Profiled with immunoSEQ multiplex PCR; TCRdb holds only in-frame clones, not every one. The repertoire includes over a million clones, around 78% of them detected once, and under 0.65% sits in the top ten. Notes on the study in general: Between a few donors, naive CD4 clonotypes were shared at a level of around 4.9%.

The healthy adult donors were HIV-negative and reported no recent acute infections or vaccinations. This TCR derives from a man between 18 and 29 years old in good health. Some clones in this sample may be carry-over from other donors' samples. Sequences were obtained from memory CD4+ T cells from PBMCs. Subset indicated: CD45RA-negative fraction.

CDR3: CASSPFTSGRTDTQYF. The CDR3 bases are TGTGCCAGCAGCCCCTTCACTAGCGGACGCACAGATACGCAGTATTTT. The rearrangement uses TRBV9 and TRBJ2-3, with 8 bases aligning to TRBD2. V trimming: 4 bases; J trimming: 1 base; junction bases outside the gene matches: 8. The CDR3 sequence is 16 residues long. In germline, CDR1 is SGDLS, CDR2 YYNGEE.